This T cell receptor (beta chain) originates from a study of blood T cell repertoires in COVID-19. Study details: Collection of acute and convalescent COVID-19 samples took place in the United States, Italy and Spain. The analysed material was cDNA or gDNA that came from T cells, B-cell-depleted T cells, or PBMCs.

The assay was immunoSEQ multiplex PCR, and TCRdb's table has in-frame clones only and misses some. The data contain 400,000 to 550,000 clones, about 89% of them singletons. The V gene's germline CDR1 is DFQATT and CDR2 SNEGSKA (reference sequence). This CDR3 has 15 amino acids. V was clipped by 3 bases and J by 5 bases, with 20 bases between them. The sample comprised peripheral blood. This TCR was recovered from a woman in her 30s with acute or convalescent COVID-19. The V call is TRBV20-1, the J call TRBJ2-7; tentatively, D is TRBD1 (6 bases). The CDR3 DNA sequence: TGCAGTGCTAGTCATGCACGGGACAAGAACCACGAGCAGTACTTC. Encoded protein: CSASHARDKNHEQYF.